This T cell receptor beta chain is from a study of blood T cells in healthy people across ages. Extractions gave at least 6 micrograms of total RNA per sample. In its sample, this clonotype was seen a few times. Next came a second PCR, run for roughly 7 to 12 cycles, which used a sample-barcoded 5' primer along with a J-beta primer mix. Each CDR3 protein is one row after TCRdb ran MiXCR on the 5' RACE reads. The table lists about 800,000 distinct CDR3 sequences, 20% to 25% of them singletons. This CDR3 is 15 amino acids long. Germline lookup yields CDR1 MDHEN and CDR2 SYDVKM. V shed 1 base, J shed 1 base, and the junction held 2 bases outside the gene matches. These data were also filed under a second study, of T cells of mothers and their children.

The TCR sequence derives from a boy under 18 in good health. The sample was blood. The chain is built from TRBV28 and TRBJ2-3, with 7 nucleotides matching TRBD1. The CDR3 bases are TGTGCCAGCAGTTTATCCGACAGGGGCACAGATACGCAGTATTTT. It is translated as CASSLSDRGTDTQYF.